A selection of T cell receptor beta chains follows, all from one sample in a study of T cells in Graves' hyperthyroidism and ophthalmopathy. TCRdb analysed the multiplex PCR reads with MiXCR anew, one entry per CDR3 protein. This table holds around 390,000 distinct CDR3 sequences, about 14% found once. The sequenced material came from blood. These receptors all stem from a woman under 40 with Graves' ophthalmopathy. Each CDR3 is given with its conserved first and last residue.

CDR3: CASSQGGLQYEQYF
J: TRBJ2-7
V: TRBV3-1

CDR3: CSASVPGGAGQPQHF
J: TRBJ1-5
V: TRBV20-1

CDR3: CASSRQAQDTEAFF
J: TRBJ1-1
V: TRBV7-2

CDR3: CASSPPSVSYNEQFF
J: TRBJ2-1
V: TRBV18

CDR3: CASSVKGGSYEQYF
J: TRBJ2-7
V: TRBV10-2

CDR3: CASSYSGEATQYF
J: TRBJ2-5
V: TRBV7-8

CDR3: CASSGDRLSGNTIYF
J: TRBJ1-3
V: TRBV9

CDR3: CAWSVGTGRGETQYF
J: TRBJ2-5
V: TRBV30

CDR3: CASSWDTGSNNEQFF
J: TRBJ2-1
V: TRBV5-1

CDR3: CASSLAHGTGGRGELFF
J: TRBJ2-2
V: TRBV7-2

CDR3: CASSHPSGGAGEETPYF
J: TRBJ2-5
V: TRBV13

CDR3: CASINLANEQFF
J: TRBJ2-1
V: TRBV25-1

CDR3: CASNSSDTQYF
J: TRBJ2-3
V: TRBV7-4

CDR3: CASVSNGNNEQFF
J: TRBJ2-1
V: TRBV27

CDR3: CASSLTAGGYEQYF
J: TRBJ2-7
V: TRBV11-3

CDR3: CASRTSGGDYNEQFF
J: TRBJ2-1
V: TRBV9

CDR3: CASSQVGEASEQYF
J: TRBJ2-7
V: TRBV4-1

CDR3: CASMTEANTGELFF
J: TRBJ2-2
V: TRBV19

CDR3: CASSQVSFQGGGSNYGYTF
J: TRBJ1-2
V: TRBV4-2

CDR3: CASSATVAGSYEQYF
J: TRBJ2-7
V: TRBV7-2

CDR3: CASSLRPGEAFF
J: TRBJ1-1
V: TRBV6-1

CDR3: CASSIDQGAWQPQHF
J: TRBJ1-5
V: TRBV19

CDR3: CASSVAATGGDGYTF
J: TRBJ1-2
V: TRBV9

CDR3: CASSTGTGASLGQYF
J: TRBJ2-7
V: TRBV6-1

CDR3: CATSTGEGDEKLFF
J: TRBJ1-4
V: TRBV15

CDR3: CASSYFRLAGRNTGELFF
J: TRBJ2-2
V: TRBV6-5

CDR3: CASSPPRSNQPQHF
J: TRBJ1-5
V: TRBV18

CDR3: CASSSRASTDTQYF
J: TRBJ2-3
V: TRBV7-2

CDR3: CASRLVGNEQFF
J: TRBJ2-1
V: TRBV7-2

CDR3: CASRDIGQGNTEAFF
J: TRBJ1-1
V: TRBV7-8

CDR3: CASSPDGGFGNEQFF
J: TRBJ2-1
V: TRBV3-1

CDR3: CASSLMNQALGSPLHF
J: TRBJ1-6
V: TRBV5-5

CDR3: CASSFSGGSLGNEQFF
J: TRBJ2-1
V: TRBV28

CDR3: CASSVVEGTEAFF
J: -
V: TRBV2

CDR3: CASSLAGGTQYF
J: TRBJ2-3
V: TRBV19

CDR3: CSVRLTSRYGYTF
J: TRBJ1-2
V: TRBV29-1

CDR3: CSAPRKGTDTQYF
J: TRBJ2-3
V: TRBV20-1

CDR3: CAWTGSPSQPQHF
J: TRBJ1-5
V: TRBV30